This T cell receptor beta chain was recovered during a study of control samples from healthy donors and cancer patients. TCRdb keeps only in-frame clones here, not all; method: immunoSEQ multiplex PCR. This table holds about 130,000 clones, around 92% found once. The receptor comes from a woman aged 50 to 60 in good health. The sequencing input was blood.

The CDR3 nucleotides read TGCGCCAGCAGTGAAACAGGAGCAACCTATGGCTACACCTTC. It is translated as CASSETGATYGYTF. The rearrangement joins TRBV10-1 to TRBJ1-2; weak D call: TRBD1 (5 bases). V shed 3 bases and J shed 4 bases, with 12 bases lying between them. The CDR3 extends over 14 amino acids. The germline gives CDR1 WNHNN, CDR2 SYGVQD (reference sequence).